The text below deals with one TCR beta chain. The record originates from a study of technical replicates of blood from a few donors. This table comes from immunoSEQ multiplex PCR, and its TCRdb copy is limited to in-frame clones, with some not included. The table lists approximately 69,000 clones, 88% of them singletons. From germline, CDR1 is SQVTM and CDR2 ANQGSEA. V dropped 2 bases and J dropped 5; count of bases not matched to a gene: 6. This CDR3 spans 14 amino acids. This clonotype was obtained from a human donor in good health. Some clones in this sample may be carry-over from other donors' samples. J is TRBJ2-1 and V is TRBV29-1, with 7 bases aligning to TRBD2. Sequencing used PBMCs. CDR3 sequence reads: CSVELRERDNEQFF. The CDR3 DNA follows: TGCAGCGTTGAATTGCGGGAGAGAGACAATGAGCAGTTCTTC.